Listed below are T cell receptor beta chains from one sample, sequenced in a study of T cell responses to AZD1222 COVID-19 vaccine. Using immunoSEQ multiplex PCR, the repertoire was profiled, and TCRdb retains in-frame clones only, with some absent. There are around 130,000 clones in the sample; around 87% occur only once, and around 3% lies in the top ten. This specimen consisted of peripheral blood, obtained 28 days after the second AZD1222 dose. These receptors were taken from an adult who received the AZD1222 COVID-19 vaccine. The CDR3 runs from the conserved cysteine through the conserved F or W. D genes are given only for firm matches. Size values are once, few and many counts, or a class for expanded clones, and some rows have none.

TRBJ2-1	once	NA	TRBV6-2/TRBV6-3	CASSYAMGGINEQFF	TGTGCCAGCAGTTACGCTATGGGCGGTATTAATGAGCAGTTCTTC
TRBJ1-3	NA	NA	TRBV7-2	CASSPGLSGNTIYF	TGTGCCAGCAGCCCCGGCCTCTCTGGAAACACCATATATTTT
TRBJ1-4	NA	NA	TRBV19	CASKGIQGNEKLFF	TGTGCCAGTAAAGGGATTCAGGGAAATGAAAAACTGTTTTTT
TRBJ1-2	few	NA	TRBV28	CASSSFQGQTGRGSYGYTF	TGTGCCAGCAGTTCGTTCCAGGGGCAGACTGGCAGAGGATCGTATGGCTACACCTTC
TRBJ2-7	NA	TRBD2	TRBV10-1	CASSETSGGYEQYF	TGCGCCAGCAGTGAGACTAGCGGAGGCTACGAGCAGTACTTC
TRBJ2-5	NA	NA	TRBV3-1/TRBV3-2	CASSHSETQYF	TGTGCCAGCAGCCATTCAGAGACCCAGTACTTC
TRBJ1-1	once	NA	TRBV28	CASTPAGSVWGGNTEAFF	TGTGCCAGCACTCCTGCGGGTTCGGTGTGGGGGGGGAACACTGAAGCTTTCTTT
TRBJ1-5	NA	TRBD1	TRBV7-6	CASSPTGGKGPQHF	TGTGCCAGCAGCCCGACAGGGGGGAAGGGGCCCCAGCATTTT
TRBJ1-2	NA	TRBD1	TRBV11-2	CASSGQGANYGYTF	TGTGCCAGCAGCGGACAGGGAGCTAACTATGGCTACACCTTC
TRBJ2-5	NA	NA	TRBV5-1	CASSLGWETQYF	TGCGCCAGCAGCTTGGGGTGGGAGACCCAGTACTTC
TRBJ2-7	NA	TRBD2	TRBV11-2	CASTAGVYEQYF	TGTGCCAGCACCGCGGGAGTATACGAGCAGTACTTC
TRBJ1-6	NA	NA	TRBV2	CASSESRVVSPLHF	TGTGCCAGCAGTGAATCCAGGGTGGTCTCACCCCTCCACTTT
TRBJ1-4	NA	NA	TRBV5-4	CASSLGQLNEKLFF	TGTGCCAGCAGCTTGGGACAGCTTAATGAAAAACTGTTTTTT
TRBJ2-7	NA	NA	TRBV2	CASKSSSYEQYF	TGTGCCAGCAAAAGCAGCTCCTACGAGCAGTACTTC
TRBJ2-3	NA	TRBD1	TRBV2	CASSDTGGTDTQYF	TGTGCCAGCAGTGATACAGGGGGCACAGATACGCAGTATTTT
TRBJ1-2	NA	TRBD1	TRBV5-1	CASRPGTASYGYTF	TGCGCCAGCAGGCCCGGGACAGCGAGCTATGGCTACACCTTC
TRBJ1-5	NA	TRBD1	TRBV5-6	CASSLKTGSQPQHF	TGTGCCAGCAGCTTAAAGACAGGGAGCCAGCCCCAGCATTTT
TRBJ1-1	NA	NA	TRBV11-3	CASSRDTVAEAFF	TGTGCCAGCAGCCGGGACACGGTGGCTGAAGCTTTCTTT
TRBJ1-4	NA	NA	TRBV4-2	CASSPEGRGGEKLFF	TGTGCCAGCAGCCCGGAGGGGCGGGGAGGCGAAAAACTGTTTTTT
TRBJ2-3	NA	NA	TRBV6-5	CASSYSSGRTDTQYF	TGTGCCAGCAGTTACTCATCGGGACGCACAGATACGCAGTATTTT
TRBJ2-1	NA	TRBD1	TRBV28	CASGGQGGFNEQFF	TGTGCCAGCGGGGGACAGGGGGGCTTCAATGAGCAGTTCTTC
TRBJ1-2	NA	NA	TRBV11-2	CASSYSQGGNYGYTF	TGTGCCAGCAGCTACTCTCAAGGGGGTAACTATGGCTACACCTTC
TRBJ2-1	NA	TRBD2	TRBV10-2	CATGTSGGEGEQFF	TGCGCCACGGGGACTAGCGGGGGGGAAGGAGAGCAGTTCTTC
TRBJ2-3	few	NA	TRBV6-4	CASSGGLDTDTQYF	TGTGCCAGCAGTGGGGGGTTGGACACAGATACGCAGTATTTT
TRBJ2-1	NA	NA	TRBV2	CASRNRWSDEQFF	TGTGCCAGCCGGAACAGGTGGTCTGATGAGCAGTTCTTC
TRBJ2-3	NA	NA	TRBV4-1	CASSRTGPSTDTQYF	TGCGCCAGCAGCCGAACGGGACCGAGCACAGATACGCAGTATTTT
TRBJ2-4	NA	NA	TRBV3-1/TRBV3-2	CASSSRGLTKNIQYF	TGTGCCAGCAGCTCGAGAGGGTTGACCAAAAACATTCAGTACTTC
TRBJ2-2	NA	NA	TRBV2	CASSTGLGVVGELFF	TGTGCCAGCAGTACGGGACTGGGAGTGGTAGGGGAGCTGTTTTTT
TRBJ1-1	NA	TRBD1	TRBV6-5	CASTRGDRGTEAFF	TGTGCCAGCACTCGGGGGGACAGGGGCACTGAAGCTTTCTTT
TRBJ2-2	NA	NA	TRBV7-2	CASSTEGLNTGELFF	TGTGCCAGCAGCACTGAGGGACTGAACACCGGGGAGCTGTTTTTT
TRBJ1-5	NA	NA	TRBV28	CASSKAIGGANQPQHF	TGTGCCAGCAGCAAAGCCATCGGGGGGGCGAATCAGCCCCAGCATTTT
TRBJ2-5	few	NA	TRBV11-3	CASSSTGETQYF	TGTGCCAGCAGCTCCACCGGGGAGACCCAGTACTTC
TRBJ1-2	NA	TRBD1	TRBV6-6	CASSYSPGQNYGYTF	TGTGCCAGCAGTTACTCTCCGGGACAGAACTATGGCTACACCTTC
TRBJ2-1	once	TRBD2	TRBV3-1/TRBV3-2	CASSRGLAGGTYNEQFF	TGTGCCAGCAGCCGGGGACTAGCGGGGGGGACCTACAATGAGCAGTTCTTC
TRBJ2-1	NA	NA	TRBV30	CAWSFFSYNEQFF	TGTGCCTGGAGTTTTTTCTCCTACAATGAGCAGTTCTTC
TRBJ1-2	few	NA	TRBV11-3	CASSLQGGGYTF	TGTGCCAGCAGCCTCCAGGGAGGGGGCTACACCTTC
TRBJ1-5	NA	NA	TRBV28	CASSSLTSSNQPQHF	TGTGCCAGCAGTTCGCTGACGTCGAGCAATCAGCCCCAGCATTTT
TRBJ1-4	NA	TRBD1	TRBV15	CATSREHQTGRLNEKLFF	TGTGCCACCAGCAGGGAACACCAGACAGGGAGACTTAATGAAAAACTGTTTTTT
TRBJ1-2	NA	NA	TRBV6-1	CASSEEDGRPYGYTF	TGTGCCAGCAGTGAAGAAGACGGACGGCCCTATGGCTACACCTTC
TRBJ2-1	NA	NA	TRBV2	CASSESTTSDEQFF	TGTGCCAGCAGTGAATCCACGACTTCCGATGAGCAGTTCTTC
TRBJ2-1	NA	TRBD2	TRBV11-2	CASSPTIGTSGGVGNEQFF	TGTGCCAGCAGTCCGACTATCGGGACTAGCGGGGGGGTAGGGAATGAGCAGTTCTTC
TRBJ1-1	NA	NA	TRBV12-3/TRBV12-4	CASSPNTNTEAFF	TGTGCCAGCAGCCCAAATACGAACACTGAAGCTTTCTTT
TRBJ1-6	NA	NA	TRBV19	CASSIGSTGGDSPLHF	TGTGCCAGTAGTATAGGAAGCACGGGGGGTGATTCACCCCTCCACTTT
TRBJ1-2	NA	TRBD1	TRBV7-2	CASSFQGAVNGYTF	TGTGCCAGCAGCTTTCAGGGGGCGGTGAATGGCTACACCTTC
TRBJ1-1	NA	NA	TRBV19	CASSNPRWGMTEAFF	TGTGCCAGTAGTAACCCCCGGTGGGGGATGACTGAAGCTTTCTTT
TRBJ1-4	NA	TRBD1	TRBV7-9	CASSSSGTGGIGTNEKLFF	TGTGCCAGCAGCTCCTCCGGGACAGGGGGTATAGGAACTAATGAAAAACTGTTTTTT
TRBJ1-5	NA	NA	TRBV28	CASSALKPQHF	TGTGCCAGCAGTGCCCTTAAGCCCCAGCATTTT
TRBJ1-2	NA	NA	TRBV6-1	CASSAGTHYTNYGYTF	TGTGCCAGCAGTGCCGGGACACACTATACTAACTATGGCTACACCTTC
TRBJ1-3	NA	NA	TRBV21-1	CASTPGDSFSGNTIYF	TGTGCCAGCACCCCAGGTGACAGCTTCTCTGGAAACACCATATATTTT
TRBJ2-1	NA	NA	TRBV19	CASRPGLHNEQFF	TGTGCCAGTAGACCAGGACTGCACAATGAGCAGTTCTTC
TRBJ1-2	NA	TRBD1	TRBV27	CASSYGTGVNGYTF	TGTGCCAGCAGTTACGGGACAGGGGTGAACGGCTACACCTTC
TRBJ1-1	few	NA	TRBV9	CASSFEGGVRTEAFF	TGTGCCAGCAGCTTTGAGGGAGGGGTGAGAACTGAAGCTTTCTTT